These 29 T cell receptor beta chains were sequenced from one sample in a study of CD8 T cells in ankylosing spondylitis. A single record per CDR3 protein comes from TCRdb applying MiXCR to the 5' RACE reads. In the table there are about 92,000 distinct CDR3 sequences, roughly 9.6% of which are singletons. The sample was blood, either unsorted or a sorted T cell fraction (not recorded which). These receptors came from a male donor with ankylosing spondylitis or in good health (not recorded which).

This clonotype was seen many times. This rearrangement joins TRBV5-1 to TRBJ1-1; no definite D call. This CDR3 contains 14 residues. In germline, CDR1 is SGHRS, CDR2 YFSETQ. V dropped 3 bases and J dropped 0 bases, with 9 bases sitting between them. CDR3 in DNA: TGCGCCAGCAGCTCACGGTTCATGAACACTGAAGCTTTCTTT. This translates into CASSSRFMNTEAFF.

This clonotype appeared a single time. The chain uses TRBV7-9 and TRBJ1-1, with 9 positions matching TRBD1. The V segment lost 6 bases and the J segment 5 bases; nucleotides outside the gene matches: 4. Germline-derived CDR1 and CDR2 are SEHNR and FQNEAQ (reference sequence). CDR3 length: 13 amino acids. The CDR3 here is CASRETGGTEAFF. Here the CDR3 DNA reads TGTGCCAGCAGGGAGACAGGGGGAACTGAAGCTTTCTTT.

This clonotype occurred many times. J is TRBJ2-1 and V is TRBV6-1, with D uncertain. Germline CDR1 is MNHNS and CDR2 is SASEGT. Trimming cost V 2 bases and J 3 bases, with 8 bases left between them. The length of the CDR3 is 14 residues. The CDR3 loop reads CASSERPDYNEQFF. CDR3 DNA: TGTGCCAGCAGTGAAAGGCCCGACTACAATGAGCAGTTCTTC.

This clonotype was found many times. The chain carries TRBV12-3 or TRBV12-4 and TRBJ2-1, with 11 bases that match TRBD2. V lost 7 bases to trimming and J lost 4 bases; unmatched junction nucleotides: 6. This CDR3 comprises 15 residues. The CDR3, as DNA: TGTGCCAGCAACCCTAGCGGGGGGATGTACAATGAGCAGTTCTTC. This encodes CASNPSGGMYNEQFF.

The sample holds many counts of this clonotype. This chain connects TRBV20-1 to TRBJ2-7, with D unclear. Trimming cost V 0 bases and J 5 bases, with 8 bases left between them. Germline V gene data show CDR1 as DFQATT and CDR2 as SNEGSKA (reference sequence). The CDR3 contains 12 residues. The CDR3 spells CSARDLTDEQYF. CDR3 in DNA: TGCAGTGCTAGAGATTTGACGGACGAGCAGTACTTC.

This clonotype was seen repeatedly, ten times or more. The chain combines TRBV7-8 with TRBJ2-1, with 10 nucleotides matching TRBD2. Per the germline V gene, CDR1 is SGHVS and CDR2 is FQNEAQ. This CDR3 has 18 amino acids. V was pared by 5 bases and J by 6 bases, with 16 bases of the junction left unmatched. CDR3 bases: TGTGCCAGCAGCCCGATAGCGGGGGGTTACTACAAAACCAATGAGCAGTTCTTC. Translating gives CASSPIAGGYYKTNEQFF.

This clonotype was recorded at least ten times. This chain uses TRBV24-1 with TRBJ1-6; 7 bases line up with TRBD1. CDR1 and CDR2 from the germline V gene are KGHDR and SFDVKD. Germline trimming cut 2 bases from V and 9 bases from J; bases unmatched to any gene: 9. This CDR3 is built from 16 residues. CDR3 bases: TGTGCCACCAGTGATTCACGGACAGGAGGCAGTTCACCCCTCCACTTT. This codes for CATSDSRTGGSSPLHF.

The chain employs TRBV5-1 and TRBJ2-2; TRBD2 matches 7 bases. Germline V lookup: CDR1 SGHRS, CDR2 YFSETQ. Trimming at V came to 3 bases and at J to 4 bases, leaving 9 bases not matched to a gene. CDR3 length: 16 residues. CDR3 sequence: CASSSATGGGTGELFF. CDR3 coding DNA: TGCGCCAGCAGCTCCGCGACGGGGGGTGGCACCGGGGAGCTGTTTTTT. Full variable domain (missing parts from reference TRBV5-1 and TRBJ2-2): KAGVTQTPRYLIKTRGQQVTLSCSPISGHRSVSWYQQTPGQGLQFLFEYFSETQRNKGNFPGRFSGRQFSNSRSEMNVSTLELGDSALYLCASSSATGGGTGELFFGEGSRLTVL.

This clonotype was counted at least ten times. The chain carries TRBV7-2 and TRBJ2-3; D gene unclear. Germline V gene lookup returns CDR1 SGHTA and CDR2 FQGNSA. This CDR3 spans 12 amino acids. V was trimmed by 3 bases and J by 2 bases, leaving 3 bases between them. The DNA of the CDR3 is TGTGCCAGCAGCTTGTACACAGATACGCAGTATTTT. This gives the protein CASSLYTDTQYF.

This clonotype was seen ten or more times. CDR3 bases: TGTGCCAGCACCCTCGCTAGGGGGTATAATTCACCCCTCCACTTT. This translates into CASTLARGYNSPLHF. The rearrangement uses TRBV21-1 and TRBJ1-6; the DNA was not compared with TRBD1, the D call given in the table. TRBV21-1 is classified as a pseudogene. This CDR3 comprises 15 residues.

CDR3 protein: CASSVEKITPSPDTQYF. The CDR3, as DNA: TGTGCCAGCAGTGTTGAGAAAATAACTCCGAGCCCAGATACGCAGTATTTT. The chain is built from TRBV2 and TRBJ2-3; D gene unclear. Germline loops: CDR1 SNHLY, CDR2 FYNNEI. V was shortened by 4 bases and J by 4 bases, with 21 bases between the two germline ends. The CDR3 extends over 17 amino acids.

This clonotype was recorded at least ten times. The rearrangement uses TRBV5-6 and TRBJ2-7; 8 bases are shared with TRBD2. The ends lost 9 bases at V and 4 bases at J; junction bases unmatched: 12. The germline gives CDR1 SGHDT, CDR2 YYEEEE. CDR3 size: 14 residues. The CDR3 loop reads CAIREETSAYEQYF. CDR3 DNA: TGTGCCATCCGTGAGGAGACTAGCGCGTACGAGCAGTACTTC.

This chain connects TRBV3-1 to TRBJ1-2; D gene uncertain. This CDR3 has 13 amino acids. V was trimmed by 2 bases and J by 4 bases, leaving 8 bases between them. The V gene's germline CDR1 is LGHDT and CDR2 YNNKEL (reference sequence). The CDR3 spells CASSQRGTYGYTF. DNA of the CDR3: TGTGCCAGCAGCCAACGAGGAACCTATGGCTACACCTTC.

This clonotype showed up many times. This chain links TRBV11-3 with TRBJ2-1, with D possibly being TRBD1 or TRBD2 (5 bases each). This CDR3 is 17 amino acids long. V lost 4 bases and J lost 7, with 23 bases in between. CDR1 SGHNT and CDR2 YENEEA come from the germline V gene. This CDR3 is CASSSPTDGTLGNEQFF. The CDR3 nucleotides are TGTGCCAGCAGCTCCCCTACCGATGGGACGCTGGGAAATGAGCAGTTCTTC.

This clonotype was detected many times. The chain joins TRBV28 to TRBJ1-1, with D possibly TRBD1 on 5 matching bases. This CDR3 region has 12 residues. The V end was cut by 6 bases, the J end by 4 bases, with 9 bases between. From germline, CDR1 is MDHEN and CDR2 SYDVKM. The CDR3 spells CASRSGATEAFF. CDR3 nucleotide sequence: TGTGCCAGCAGATCTGGGGCCACTGAAGCTTTCTTT.

This clonotype was seen at least ten times. J is TRBJ2-5 and V is TRBV10-3, with D possibly TRBD2 on 6 matching bases. V was cut by 8 bases and J by 2 bases, with 18 bases left in between. CDR1 ENHRY and CDR2 SYGVKD come from the germline V gene. The length of the CDR3 is 15 residues. The CDR3 protein is CAIGGAGGEQETQYF. In DNA, the CDR3 is TGTGCCATCGGTGGCGCTGGCGGGGAGCAAGAGACCCAGTACTTC.

This clonotype was picked up a small number of times. V gene TRBV28 combines with J gene TRBJ2-6; unclear D gene. Germline CDR1 is MDHEN and CDR2 is SYDVKM. This CDR3 is built from 15 residues. Trimming cost V 6 bases and J 0 bases, with 9 bases left between them. The CDR3 spells CASSTVRSGANVLTF. The CDR3 nucleotides read TGTGCCAGCAGCACCGTTCGCTCTGGGGCCAACGTCCTGACTTTC.

The rearrangement links TRBV3-1 to TRBJ2-6, with a tentative D call TRBD1 (7 bases). The V end lost 4 bases, the J end lost 4 bases, and 17 bases lay between the germline ends. Per the germline V gene, CDR1 is LGHDT and CDR2 is YNNKEL (reference sequence). The CDR3 runs 17 residues. For the CDR3, the DNA is TGTGCCAGCAGCCCCACAACCAGGGGGGACGGGGCCAACGTCCTGACTTTC. Amino acid sequence: CASSPTTRGDGANVLTF.

This clonotype was recorded many times. This chain links TRBV5-5 with TRBJ2-7; D is uncertain. V shed 2 bases and J shed 7 bases, with 10 bases lying between them. This CDR3 is built from 12 residues. Germline loops: CDR1 SGHKS, CDR2 YYEKEE (reference sequence). The CDR3 region is CASSLSAQEQYF. Written as DNA, the CDR3 is TGTGCCAGCAGCTTAAGTGCTCAAGAGCAGTACTTC. Supplemented by reference TRBV5-5 and TRBJ2-7, the full variable domain reads DAGVTQSPTHLIKTRGQQVTLRCSPISGHKSVSWYQQVLGQGPQFIFQYYEKEERGRGNFPDRFSARQFPNYSSELNVNALLLGDSALYLCASSLSAQEQYFGPGTRLTVT.

This clonotype showed up just once. This chain uses TRBV4-2 with TRBJ2-2; TRBD2 agrees at 8 bases. V shed 3 bases and J 0 bases; nucleotides not matched to a gene: 9. Germline V lookup: CDR1 LGHNA, CDR2 YNFKEQ. The CDR3 runs 18 residues. The CDR3, as DNA: TGTGCCAGCAGCCAGGATGTAGCGGGGCGACCGAACACCGGGGAGCTGTTTTTT. It yields the protein CASSQDVAGRPNTGELFF.

In this sample, this clonotype turned up many times. The chain employs TRBV10-3 and TRBJ2-7; 8 bases line up with TRBD1. Germline V gives CDR1 ENHRY, CDR2 SYGVKD. The CDR3 is 16 residues long. The trim removed 0 bases at V and 2 bases at J, leaving 6 bases unmatched. Here the CDR3 reads CAISESVSGGPYEQYF. Here the CDR3 DNA reads TGTGCCATCAGTGAGTCGGTGTCAGGGGGCCCCTACGAGCAGTACTTC.

This clonotype was seen ten or more times. The chain is built from TRBV4-1 and TRBJ1-1; the match to TRBD1 covers 7 bases. CDR1 is MGHRA and CDR2 is YSYEKL in the germline V gene. The CDR3 contains 14 residues. The V and J ends lost 1 base and 3 bases, in that order; junction bases with no gene match: 2. The CDR3 bases are TGCGCCAGCAGCCAAGGCCAGGGGGACACTGAAGCTTTCTTT. This encodes CASSQGQGDTEAFF.

This clonotype was detected many times. The chain has TRBV9 and TRBJ2-7; possibly TRBD1 for D (6 bases). CDR1 is SGDLS and CDR2 is YYNGEE in the germline V gene. The CDR3 covers 14 residues. V was pared by 4 bases and J by 2 bases, with 13 bases between. CDR3 sequence reads: CASSTRTETYEQYF. CDR3 nucleotides: TGTGCCAGCAGCACAAGGACAGAGACCTACGAGCAGTACTTC.

This clonotype was seen at least ten times. The V call is TRBV20-1, the J call TRBJ2-1; 7 bases line up with TRBD1. Germline V gives CDR1 DFQATT, CDR2 SNEGSKA (reference sequence). The V segment lost 5 bases and the J segment 4 bases; nucleotides outside the gene matches: 5. CDR3 length: 13 amino acids. DNA of the CDR3: TGCAGTGCTCCTCGGACAGGATACAATGAGCAGTTCTTC. Translating it yields CSAPRTGYNEQFF.

This clonotype has ten or more counts. The chain joins TRBV27 to TRBJ1-2; the match to TRBD1 covers 9 bases. The length of the CDR3 is 14 residues. V was pared by 8 bases and J by 5 bases, with 9 bases of the junction left unmatched. Per germline, CDR1 MNHEY and CDR2 SMNVEV (reference sequence). This CDR3 reads CASCPGQGTYGYTF. The DNA for the CDR3 is TGTGCCAGCTGTCCTGGACAGGGGACTTATGGCTACACCTTC.

This clonotype has at least ten counts. The V call is TRBV20-1, the J call TRBJ1-5, with 9 bases fitting TRBD1. Per germline, CDR1 DFQATT and CDR2 SNEGSKA (reference sequence). CDR3 length: 14 amino acids. After removal of 6 bases from V and 3 bases from J, the junction contained 6 bases not matched to a gene. The CDR3 region has the DNA TGCAGTGCCCGGACAGGGGCAAACAATCAGCCCCAGCATTTT. Amino acid sequence: CSARTGANNQPQHF.

A few counts support this clonotype. The genes are TRBV7-2 and TRBJ1-4; D is undetermined. The CDR3 consists of 13 residues. The V gene's germline CDR1 is SGHTA and CDR2 FQGNSA. The germline V and J ends were trimmed by 1 base and 8 bases, with 8 bases remaining between them. CDR3: CASSLESREKLFF. CDR3 nucleotide sequence: TGTGCCAGCAGCTTAGAGTCTCGGGAAAAACTGTTTTTT.

This chain joins TRBV9 and TRBJ2-1, with 7 bases lining up with TRBD2. The CDR3 contains 15 residues. CDR1 is SGDLS, CDR2 YYNGEE, per germline. V dropped 3 bases and J dropped 4; count of bases not matched to a gene: 7. The CDR3 DNA sequence: TGTGCCAGCAGCGCCCTCATGGGGGGGTACAATGAGCAGTTCTTC. It is translated as CASSALMGGYNEQFF.

This chain connects TRBV20-1 to TRBJ2-7; possibly TRBD1 for D (5 bases). CDR1 and CDR2 (germline): DFQATT, SNEGSKA (reference sequence). V gave up 6 bases and J gave up 0 bases, with 12 bases separating them. The length of the CDR3 is 13 residues. The CDR3 protein is CSAPRVSSYEQYF. CDR3 DNA sequence: TGCAGTGCCCCCAGGGTAAGCTCCTACGAGCAGTACTTC.